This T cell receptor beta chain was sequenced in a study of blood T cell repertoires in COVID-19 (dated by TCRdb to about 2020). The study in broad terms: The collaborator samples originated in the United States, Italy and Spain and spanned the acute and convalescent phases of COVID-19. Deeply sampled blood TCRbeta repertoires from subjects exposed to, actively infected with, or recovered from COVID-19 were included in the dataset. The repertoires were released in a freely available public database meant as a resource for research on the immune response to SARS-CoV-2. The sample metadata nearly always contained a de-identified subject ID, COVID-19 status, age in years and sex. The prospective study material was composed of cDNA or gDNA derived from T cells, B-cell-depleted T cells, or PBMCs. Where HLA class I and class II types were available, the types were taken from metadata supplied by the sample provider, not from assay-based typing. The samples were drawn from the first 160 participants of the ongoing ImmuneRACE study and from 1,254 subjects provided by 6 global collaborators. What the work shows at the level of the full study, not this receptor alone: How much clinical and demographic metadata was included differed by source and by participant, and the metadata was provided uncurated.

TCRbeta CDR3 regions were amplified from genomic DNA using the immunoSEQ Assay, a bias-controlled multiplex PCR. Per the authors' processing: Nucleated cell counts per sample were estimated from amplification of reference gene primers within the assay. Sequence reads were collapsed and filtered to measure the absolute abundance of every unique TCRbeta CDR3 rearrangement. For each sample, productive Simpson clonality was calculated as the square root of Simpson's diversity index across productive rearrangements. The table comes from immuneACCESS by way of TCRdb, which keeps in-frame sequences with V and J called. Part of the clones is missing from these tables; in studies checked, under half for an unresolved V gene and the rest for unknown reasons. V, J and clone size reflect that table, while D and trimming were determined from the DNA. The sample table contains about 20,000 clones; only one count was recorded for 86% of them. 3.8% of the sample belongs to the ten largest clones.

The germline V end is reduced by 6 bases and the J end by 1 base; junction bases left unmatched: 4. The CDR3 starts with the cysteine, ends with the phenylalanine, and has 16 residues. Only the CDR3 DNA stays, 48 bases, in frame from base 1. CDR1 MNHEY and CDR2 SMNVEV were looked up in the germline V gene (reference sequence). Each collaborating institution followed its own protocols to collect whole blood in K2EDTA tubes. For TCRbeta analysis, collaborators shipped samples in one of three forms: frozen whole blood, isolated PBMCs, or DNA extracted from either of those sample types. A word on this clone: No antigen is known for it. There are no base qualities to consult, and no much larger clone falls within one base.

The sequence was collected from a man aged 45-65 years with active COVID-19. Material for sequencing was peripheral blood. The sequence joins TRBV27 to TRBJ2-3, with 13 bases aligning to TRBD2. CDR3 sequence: CASRTGTSGGTDTQYF. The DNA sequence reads TGTGCCAGCAGGACCGGGACTAGCGGGGGCACAGATACGCAGTATTTT.